The 8 T cell receptor beta chains reported below all come from one sample, sequenced in a study of control samples from healthy donors and cancer patients (dated by TCRdb to the early 2020s). Library creation used the immunoSEQ multiplex PCR assay. Not all clones reach the TCRdb copy of this immuneACCESS table, which keeps in-frame sequences only. Checked studies attribute under half of the gap to unresolved V genes and leave the rest unexplained. The sample data list about 84,000 clones, and 91% of these were observed just once. The ten largest account for about a sixth of the sample. The sequenced material came from blood. Receptors originate from a man aged 25 to 40 in good health.

The gene calls are TRBV5-4 and TRBJ2-5; tentative D call: TRBD1 (5 bases). The germline V gene has CDR1 SGHNT and CDR2 YYREEE (reference sequence). The CDR3 totals 14 residues. V dropped 2 bases and J dropped 2 bases, with 10 bases sitting between them. The CDR3 here is CASSLDDRQETQYF. DNA for the CDR3: TGTGCCAGCAGCTTAGACGACAGACAAGAGACCCAGTACTTC. The whole variable domain, remainder taken from reference TRBV5-4 and TRBJ2-5, is ETGVTQSPTHLIKTRGQQVTLRCSSQSGHNTVSWYQQALGQGPQFIFQYYREEENGRGNFPPRFSGLQFPNYSSELNVNALELDDSALYLCASSLDDRQETQYFGPGTRLLVL.

The chain recombines TRBV6-5 with TRBJ2-3, with 11 nucleotides matching TRBD2. The germline CDR1 and CDR2 sequences are MNHEY and SVGAGI. CDR3 length: 14 amino acids. V shed 10 bases, J shed 7 bases, and the junction held 10 bases outside the gene matches. The CDR3 is CATVAGGPSHTQYF. The DNA for the CDR3 is TGTGCCACCGTAGCGGGAGGGCCAAGTCATACGCAGTATTTT.

The J gene is TRBJ2-7, the V gene TRBV15; possibly TRBD2 for D (5 bases). Trimming shortened V by 3 bases and J by 6 bases, and 21 bases separated the two germline ends. Germline CDR1 LNHNV, CDR2 YYDKDF (reference sequence). The CDR3 spans 16 residues. The DNA for the CDR3 is TGTGCCACCAGCAGGGGGTCGGGGTCGATCCGGTCCGAGCAGTACTTC. This codes for CATSRGSGSIRSEQYF.

The sample holds one count of this clone. The chain uses TRBV5-1 and TRBJ2-1; D might be TRBD2 (5 bases). Trimming cost V 0 bases and J 6 bases, with 7 bases left between them. Germline-derived CDR1 and CDR2 are SGHRS and YFSETQ. The CDR3 is 13 residues long. As DNA, the CDR3 is TGCGCCAGCAGCTTGGCCGGACTCAATGAGCAGTTCTTC. Its protein product is CASSLAGLNEQFF.

This chain uses TRBV6-5 with TRBJ2-7, with D possibly being TRBD2 (5 bases). With 0 bases removed from V and 6 bases from J, the gap between germline ends came to 9 bases. Germline CDR1 and CDR2: MNHEY and SVGAGI. The CDR3 loop spans 13 amino acids. DNA of the CDR3: TGTGCCAGCAGTTACTCTGCCGGGGTCGAGCAGTACTTC. This gives the protein CASSYSAGVEQYF.

The chain combines TRBV15 with TRBJ2-7, with D unclear. Germline V gives CDR1 LNHNV, CDR2 YYDKDF (reference sequence). V gave up 1 base and J gave up 0 bases, with 7 bases separating them. CDR3 length: 14 amino acids. The CDR3 nucleotides read TGTGCCACCAGCAGAGGCAGGAACTCCTACGAGCAGTACTTC. Its translation is CATSRGRNSYEQYF.

This chain links TRBV7-8 with TRBJ2-7; 9 bases fit TRBD2. The CDR3 contains 14 residues. J gave up 4 bases and V 6 bases, and 7 bases lay outside the gene matches. Germline V gene data show CDR1 as SGHVS and CDR2 as FQNEAQ. The CDR3 DNA reads as TGTGCCAGCAGACCTGGGACTAGCTGGTACGAGCAGTACTTC. This encodes CASRPGTSWYEQYF.

This sequence joins TRBV11-2 and TRBJ1-2; 8 bases map to TRBD1. Germline CDR1 and CDR2: SGHAT and FQNNGV. This CDR3 spans 14 amino acids. Trimming cost V 1 base and J 7 bases; bases outside gene matches: 5. The CDR3 coding sequence is TGTGCCAGCAGCTTAGCCCGGGACAGGATTGGCTACACCTTC. Translated, it gives CASSLARDRIGYTF.